This T cell receptor beta chain originates from a study of T cells in pancreatic ductal adenocarcinoma. This clone has only a few counts. Its cognate antigen is unknown. The protocol was immunoSEQ multiplex PCR, while the TCRdb copy is restricted to in-frame clones and leaves out a portion. This table holds 7,500 to 9,500 clones, about nine tenths found once. General study points: Blood had more productive templates and about 8-fold more unique clonotypes than tumor. This surgical cohort overrepresents the minority presenting with early-stage disease.

Selected pancreatic ductal adenocarcinoma patients had undergone surgery without neoadjuvant therapy. This CDR3 spans 13 amino acids. Trimming took 4 bases from V and 3 from J, leaving 10 bases between them. CDR1 and CDR2 from the germline V gene are SGHRS and YFSETQ. The rearrangement joins TRBV5-1 to TRBJ1-2; D remains ambiguous. This receptor was taken from a human donor with pancreatic ductal adenocarcinoma. Sequencing used PBMCs. In nucleotides, the CDR3 is TGCGCCAGCAGCGCTCCGGGTTACTATGGCTACACCTTC. Its translation is CASSAPGYYGYTF. Full variable domain (outside the CDR3, taken from reference TRBV5-1 and TRBJ1-2): KAGVTQTPRYLIKTRGQQVTLSCSPISGHRSVSWYQQTPGQGLQFLFEYFSETQRNKGNFPGRFSGRQFSNSRSEMNVSTLELGDSALYLCASSAPGYYGYTFGSGTRLTVV.